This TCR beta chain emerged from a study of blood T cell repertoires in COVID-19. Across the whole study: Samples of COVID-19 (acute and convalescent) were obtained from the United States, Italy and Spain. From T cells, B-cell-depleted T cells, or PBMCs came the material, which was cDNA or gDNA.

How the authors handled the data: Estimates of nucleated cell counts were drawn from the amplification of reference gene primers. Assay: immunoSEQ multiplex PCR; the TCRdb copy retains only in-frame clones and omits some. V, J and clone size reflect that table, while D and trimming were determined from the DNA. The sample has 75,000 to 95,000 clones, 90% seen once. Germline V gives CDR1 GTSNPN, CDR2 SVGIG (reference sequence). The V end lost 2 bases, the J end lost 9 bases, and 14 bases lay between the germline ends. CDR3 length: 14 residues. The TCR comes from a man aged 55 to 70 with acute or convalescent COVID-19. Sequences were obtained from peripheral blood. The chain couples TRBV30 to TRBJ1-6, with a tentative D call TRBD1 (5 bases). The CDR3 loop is CAWSQGGIGSPLHF. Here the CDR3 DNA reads TGTGCCTGGAGTCAGGGAGGGATCGGTTCACCCCTCCACTTT.